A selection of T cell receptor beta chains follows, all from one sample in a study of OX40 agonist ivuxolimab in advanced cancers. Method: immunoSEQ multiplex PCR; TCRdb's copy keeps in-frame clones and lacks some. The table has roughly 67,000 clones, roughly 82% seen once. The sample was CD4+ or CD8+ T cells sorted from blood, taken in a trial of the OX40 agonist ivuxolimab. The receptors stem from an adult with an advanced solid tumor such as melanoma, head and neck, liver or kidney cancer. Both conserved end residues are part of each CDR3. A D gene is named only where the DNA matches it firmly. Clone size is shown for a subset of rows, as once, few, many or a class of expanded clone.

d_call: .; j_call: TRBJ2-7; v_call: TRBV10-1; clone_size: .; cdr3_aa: CASDPQNGSTPYEQYF; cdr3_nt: TGCGCCAGCGACCCCCAGAATGGCAGTACCCCCTACGAGCAGTACTTC
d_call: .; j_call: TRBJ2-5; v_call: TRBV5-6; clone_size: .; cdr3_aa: CASSSRGQGYQETQYF; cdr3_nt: TGTGCCAGCAGCTCCAGGGGCCAGGGGTACCAAGAGACCCAGTACTTC
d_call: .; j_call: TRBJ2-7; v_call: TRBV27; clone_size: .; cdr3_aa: CASSSPGTFDEQYF; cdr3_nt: TGTGCCAGCAGTTCGCCCGGGACGTTCGACGAGCAGTACTTC
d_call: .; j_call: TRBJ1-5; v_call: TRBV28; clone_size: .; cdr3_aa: CASNLQWTRGSQPQHF; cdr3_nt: TGTGCCAGCAATTTACAGTGGACGAGGGGTAGCCAGCCCCAGCATTTT
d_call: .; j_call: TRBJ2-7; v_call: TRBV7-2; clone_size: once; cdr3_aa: CASSQDYYEQYF; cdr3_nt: TGTGCCAGCAGCCAGGACTATTACGAGCAGTACTTC
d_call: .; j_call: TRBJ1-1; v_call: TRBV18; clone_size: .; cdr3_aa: CASSPGHMNTEAFF; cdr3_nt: TGTGCCAGCTCACCGGGACACATGAACACTGAAGCTTTCTTT
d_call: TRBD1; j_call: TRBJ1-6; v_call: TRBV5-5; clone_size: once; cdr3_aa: CASSFGDREGGSPLHF; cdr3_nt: TGTGCCAGCAGCTTTGGGGACAGGGAAGGTGGGTCACCCCTCCACTTT
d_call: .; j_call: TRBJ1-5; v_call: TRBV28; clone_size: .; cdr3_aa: CASSLGGVQPQHF; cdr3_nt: TGTGCCAGCAGTTTGGGGGGCGTCCAGCCCCAGCATTTT
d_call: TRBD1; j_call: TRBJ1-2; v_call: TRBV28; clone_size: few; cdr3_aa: CASSLSTGGEWGYTF; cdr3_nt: TGTGCCAGCAGCTTGTCGACAGGGGGCGAGTGGGGCTACACCTTC
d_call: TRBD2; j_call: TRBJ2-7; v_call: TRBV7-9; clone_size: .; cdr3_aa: CASSFGLAVGEQYF; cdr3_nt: TGTGCCAGCAGCTTTGGACTAGCGGTCGGCGAGCAGTACTTC
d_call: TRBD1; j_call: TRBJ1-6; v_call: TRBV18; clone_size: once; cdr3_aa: CASSPLRDRDTNSPLHF; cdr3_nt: TGTGCCAGCTCACCACTCCGGGACAGGGACACGAATTCACCCCTCCACTTT
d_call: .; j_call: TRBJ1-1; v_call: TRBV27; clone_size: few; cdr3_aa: CASSLQKTVPLNTEAFF; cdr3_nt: TGTGCCAGCAGTTTACAAAAGACAGTCCCCTTGAACACTGAAGCTTTCTTT
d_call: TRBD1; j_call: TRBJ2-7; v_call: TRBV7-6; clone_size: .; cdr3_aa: CASSLFLQGAYEQYF; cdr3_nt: TGTGCCAGCAGCTTATTTCTACAGGGGGCCTACGAGCAGTACTTC
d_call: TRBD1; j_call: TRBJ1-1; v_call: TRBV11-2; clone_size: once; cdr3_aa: CASSSDRAFLRTEAFF; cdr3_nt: TGTGCCAGCAGCTCCGACAGGGCCTTCCTCCGGACTGAAGCTTTCTTT
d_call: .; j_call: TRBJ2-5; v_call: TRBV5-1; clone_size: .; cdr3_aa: CASTTGGSSLGETQYF; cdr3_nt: TGCGCCAGTACAACCGGGGGCTCCTCTTTGGGGGAGACCCAGTACTTC
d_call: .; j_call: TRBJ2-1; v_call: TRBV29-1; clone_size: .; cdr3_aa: CSFLGGVSSYNEQFF; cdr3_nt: TGCAGCTTTCTGGGAGGCGTAAGCTCCTACAATGAGCAGTTCTTC
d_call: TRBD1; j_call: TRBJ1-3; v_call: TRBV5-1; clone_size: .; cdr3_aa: CASSLGDRENTIYF; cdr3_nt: TGCGCCAGCAGCTTGGGAGACAGGGAGAACACCATATATTTT
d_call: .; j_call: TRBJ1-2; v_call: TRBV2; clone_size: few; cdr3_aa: CASSDQDGYGYTF; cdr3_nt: TGTGCCAGCAGCGACCAGGATGGCTATGGCTACACCTTC
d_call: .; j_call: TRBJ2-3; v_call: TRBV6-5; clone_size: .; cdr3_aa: CASSYSSRKDTQYF; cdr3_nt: TGTGCCAGCAGTTACTCTTCTCGCAAAGATACGCAGTATTTT
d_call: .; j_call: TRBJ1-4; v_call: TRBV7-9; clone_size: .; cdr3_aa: CASSLAQGNEKLFF; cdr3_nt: TGTGCCAGCAGCTTAGCGCAGGGGAATGAAAAACTGTTTTTT
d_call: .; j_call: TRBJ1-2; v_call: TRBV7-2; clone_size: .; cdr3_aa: CASSLGSTGIYGYTF; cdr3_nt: TGTGCCAGCAGCTTAGGCTCGACAGGAATCTATGGCTACACCTTC
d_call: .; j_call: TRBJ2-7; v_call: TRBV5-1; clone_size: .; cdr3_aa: CASSRTPVGGLTAYEQYF; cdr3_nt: TGCGCCAGCAGCCGCACTCCAGTAGGGGGGCTCACTGCCTACGAGCAGTACTTC
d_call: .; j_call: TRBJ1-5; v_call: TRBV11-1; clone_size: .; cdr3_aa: CASSFDFLGGQQPQHF; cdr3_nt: TGTGCCAGCAGCTTCGATTTTCTGGGGGGCCAGCAGCCCCAGCATTTT
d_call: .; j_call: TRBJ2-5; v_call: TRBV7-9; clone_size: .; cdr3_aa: CASSPTGGRRETQYF; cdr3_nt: TGTGCCAGCAGCCCCACCGGGGGAAGGAGAGAGACCCAGTACTTC
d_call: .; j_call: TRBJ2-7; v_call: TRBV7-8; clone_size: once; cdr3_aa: CASSLLVSYEQYF; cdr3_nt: TGTGCCAGCAGCTTATTAGTTTCCTACGAGCAGTACTTC
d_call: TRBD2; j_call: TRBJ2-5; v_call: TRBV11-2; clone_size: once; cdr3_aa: CASSSLGLAGGGAETQYF; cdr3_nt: TGTGCCAGCAGCTCACTGGGACTAGCGGGCGGGGGGGCAGAGACCCAGTACTTC
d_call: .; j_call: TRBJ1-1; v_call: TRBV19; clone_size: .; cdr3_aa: CATVLGGGGTEAFF; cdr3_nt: TGTGCCACGGTGTTGGGGGGTGGAGGAACTGAAGCTTTCTTT
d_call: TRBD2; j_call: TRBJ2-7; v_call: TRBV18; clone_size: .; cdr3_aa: CASSPGTTTLGEQYF; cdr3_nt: TGTGCCAGCTCACCCGGGACTACAACACTGGGCGAGCAGTACTTC
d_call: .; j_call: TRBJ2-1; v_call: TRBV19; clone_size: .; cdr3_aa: CASNGYSYNEQFF; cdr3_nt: TGTGCCAGTAATGGGTACTCCTACAATGAGCAGTTCTTC
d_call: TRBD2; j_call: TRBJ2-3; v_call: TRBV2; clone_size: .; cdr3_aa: CASSGTSAATDTQYF; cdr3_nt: TGTGCCAGCAGCGGGACTAGCGCTGCCACAGATACGCAGTATTTT
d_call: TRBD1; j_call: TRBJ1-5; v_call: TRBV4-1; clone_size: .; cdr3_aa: CASSRVDRGNQPQHF; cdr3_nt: TGCGCCAGCAGCCGAGTCGACAGGGGGAATCAGCCCCAGCATTTT
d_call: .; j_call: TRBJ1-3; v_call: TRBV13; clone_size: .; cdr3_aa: CASSPSDRDSGNTIYF; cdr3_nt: TGTGCCAGCAGCCCCTCGGACAGAGACTCTGGAAACACCATATATTTT
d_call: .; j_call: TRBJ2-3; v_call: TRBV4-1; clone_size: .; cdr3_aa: CASSQDVREWTDTQYF; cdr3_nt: TGCGCCAGCAGCCAAGATGTCAGGGAATGGACAGATACGCAGTATTTT
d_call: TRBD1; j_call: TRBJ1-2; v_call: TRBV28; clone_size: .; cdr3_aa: CASSPHRTGGYGYTF; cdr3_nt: TGTGCCAGCAGTCCCCACCGGACAGGGGGGTATGGCTACACCTTC
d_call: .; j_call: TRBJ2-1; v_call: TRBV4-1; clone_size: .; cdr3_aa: CASSQVWGPDSYNEQFF; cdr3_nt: TGCGCCAGCAGCCAAGTTTGGGGGCCCGACTCCTACAATGAGCAGTTCTTC
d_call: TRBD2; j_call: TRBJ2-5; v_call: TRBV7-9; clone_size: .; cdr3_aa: CASMASGEETQYF; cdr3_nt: TGTGCCAGCATGGCTAGCGGGGAAGAGACCCAGTACTTC
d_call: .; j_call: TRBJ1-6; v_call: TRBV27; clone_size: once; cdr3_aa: CASSSTGNYNLPLHF; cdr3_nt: TGTGCCAGCAGTTCAACAGGGAACTATAATTTACCCCTCCACTTT
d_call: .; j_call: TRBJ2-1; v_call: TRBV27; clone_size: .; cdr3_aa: CASQNAGWVGEQFF; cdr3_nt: TGTGCCAGCCAAAATGCAGGGTGGGTAGGTGAGCAGTTCTTC
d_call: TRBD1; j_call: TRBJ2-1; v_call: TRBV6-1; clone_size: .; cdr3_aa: CASSEGQSYNEQFF; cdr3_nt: TGTGCCAGCAGTGAGGGACAGTCCTACAATGAGCAGTTCTTC
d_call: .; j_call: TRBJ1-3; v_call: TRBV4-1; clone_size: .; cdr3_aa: CASSQDGPETSGNTIYF; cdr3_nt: TGCGCCAGCAGCCAAGATGGGCCGGAGACCTCTGGAAACACCATATATTTT
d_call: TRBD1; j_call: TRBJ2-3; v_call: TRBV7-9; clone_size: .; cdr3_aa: CASRGPRDRGTDTQYF; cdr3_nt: TGTGCCAGCAGGGGTCCTAGGGACAGGGGCACAGATACGCAGTATTTT
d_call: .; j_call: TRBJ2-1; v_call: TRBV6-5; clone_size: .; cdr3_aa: CASRGSPYNEQFF; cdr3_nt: TGTGCCAGCAGGGGGAGCCCCTACAATGAGCAGTTCTTC
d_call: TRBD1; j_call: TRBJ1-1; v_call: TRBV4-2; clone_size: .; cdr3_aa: CASSQELYGQAVVNTEAFF; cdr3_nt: TGTGCCAGCAGCCAAGAACTCTATGGACAGGCGGTGGTGAACACTGAAGCTTTCTTT
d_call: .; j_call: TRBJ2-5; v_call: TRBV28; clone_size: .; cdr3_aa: CASSPLSTGQETQYF; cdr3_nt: TGTGCCAGCAGTCCGTTATCTACAGGGCAAGAGACCCAGTACTTC
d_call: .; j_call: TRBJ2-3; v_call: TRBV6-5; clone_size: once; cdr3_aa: CASSYSVADLTDTQYF; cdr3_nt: TGTGCCAGCAGTTACTCGGTAGCGGACCTCACAGATACGCAGTATTTT
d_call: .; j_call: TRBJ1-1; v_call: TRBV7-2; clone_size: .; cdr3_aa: CASSQDTGRTGTEAFF; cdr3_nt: TGCGCCAGCAGCCAAGATACAGGGAGGACTGGCACTGAAGCTTTCTTT
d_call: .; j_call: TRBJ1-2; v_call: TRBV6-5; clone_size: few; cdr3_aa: CASSLRTPPNYGYTF; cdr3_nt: TGTGCCAGCAGCCTCAGGACGCCACCAAACTATGGCTACACCTTC
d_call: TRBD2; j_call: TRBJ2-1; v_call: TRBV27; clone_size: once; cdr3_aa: CASSMASGRPEQFF; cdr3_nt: TGTGCCAGCAGCATGGCTAGCGGGAGGCCTGAGCAGTTCTTC
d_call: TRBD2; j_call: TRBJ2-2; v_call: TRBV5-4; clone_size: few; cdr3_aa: CASSLATSGRRTGELFF; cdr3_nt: TGTGCCAGCAGCTTGGCGACTAGCGGGAGGCGTACCGGGGAGCTGTTTTTT
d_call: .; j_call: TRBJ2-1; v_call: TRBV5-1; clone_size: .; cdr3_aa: CASSYSGPDNEQFF; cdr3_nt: TGCGCCAGCAGCTACTCAGGGCCCGACAATGAGCAGTTCTTC
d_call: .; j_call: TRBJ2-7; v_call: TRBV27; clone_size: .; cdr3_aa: CASSKGTGFGHEQYF; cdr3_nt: TGTGCCAGCAGTAAGGGGACGGGGTTCGGACACGAGCAGTACTTC
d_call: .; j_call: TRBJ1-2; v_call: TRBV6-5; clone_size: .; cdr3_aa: CASSRDTSNYGYTF; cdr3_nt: TGTGCCAGCAGTCGGGACACCTCTAACTATGGCTACACCTTC
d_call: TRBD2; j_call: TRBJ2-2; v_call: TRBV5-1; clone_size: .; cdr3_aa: CASSRTRGQNTGELFF; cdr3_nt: TGCGCCAGCAGCCGGACTAGAGGGCAGAACACCGGGGAGCTGTTTTTT
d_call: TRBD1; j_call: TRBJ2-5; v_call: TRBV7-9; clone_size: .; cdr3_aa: CASSRQGGRETQYF; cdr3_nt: TGTGCCAGCAGCCGACAGGGGGGGAGGGAGACCCAGTACTTC